This TCR beta chain was documented in a study of PD-L1 blockade in urothelial cancer. The CDR3 has 14 amino acids. Germline-derived CDR1 and CDR2 are MDHEN and SYDVKM. Trimming pared 4 bases from V and 1 base from J, leaving 10 bases between. The repertoire was sequenced with immunoSEQ multiplex PCR; TCRdb's copy has only in-frame clones and lacks some. In the table there are fewer than 55,000 clones, 82% of which are singletons. The sequences come from PBMCs, collected around atezolizumab (anti-PD-L1) treatment. This chain connects TRBV28 to TRBJ2-5; weak D call: TRBD1 (6 bases). This TCR came from a man in his 70s with urothelial cancer. The CDR3 loop reads CASSWGQAQETQYF. The CDR3 DNA reads TGTGCCAGCAGTTGGGGGCAGGCCCAAGAGACCCAGTACTTC.